The 7 T cell receptor beta chains below all came from one sample that was sequenced in a study of T cells in Graves' hyperthyroidism and ophthalmopathy. There were TCR beta CDR3 regions amplified from RNA transcripts. A set of HTBI primers served as the primers for a first-round RT-PCR of the TCR CDR3. Using its own MiXCR run on the multiplex PCR reads, TCRdb lists one record per CDR3 protein. The sample holds hundreds of thousands of distinct CDR3 sequences, roughly 15% seen once. Source material: blood. These receptors originate from a man aged 18 to 29 with Graves' ophthalmopathy.

The V gene is TRBV7-2, the J gene TRBJ2-5, with TRBD2 as a possible D gene (6 bases). CDR3 length equals 13 residues. The germline V and J ends were trimmed by 8 bases and 1 base, with 11 bases remaining between them. The V gene's germline CDR1 is SGHTA and CDR2 FQGNSA. The CDR3 nucleotides read TGTGCCAGCCGGATCGGGGGCCAAGAGACCCAGTACTTC. Encoded protein: CASRIGGQETQYF.

Ten or more counts support this clonotype. The chain combines TRBV20-1 with TRBJ2-1; 10 nucleotides agree with TRBD2. V gave up 3 bases and J gave up 4 bases; unmatched junction bases: 9. This CDR3 spans 16 amino acids. Germline V CDR1 and CDR2: DFQATT, SNEGSKA (reference sequence). This CDR3 is CSARDPTSGKYNEQFF. The DNA of the CDR3 is TGCAGTGCTAGGGACCCCACTAGCGGGAAGTACAATGAGCAGTTCTTC.

This clonotype was counted ten times or more. The V and J genes are TRBV20-1 and TRBJ2-7; D possibly corresponds to TRBD1 (6 bases). The germline V gene encodes CDR1 DFQATT and CDR2 SNEGSKA (reference sequence). The CDR3 runs 15 residues. Trimming took 6 bases from V and 2 from J, leaving 20 bases between them. The CDR3 sequence is CSARPGQGNTYEQYF. The CDR3 DNA is TGCAGTGCGCGCCCGGGACAAGGGAATACCTACGAGCAGTACTTC.

This clonotype was detected ten times or more. The CDR3 loop is CATSESPGQGLIDYGYTF. CDR3 bases: TGTGCCACCAGTGAGTCCCCGGGACAGGGATTGATTGACTATGGCTACACCTTC. This chain links TRBV24-1 with TRBJ1-2, with TRBD1 matching 9 bases. The CDR3 spans 18 residues. J lost 3 bases, V lost 4 bases, and 14 bases had no gene match. The germline V gene encodes CDR1 KGHDR and CDR2 SFDVKD.

This clonotype was detected only a few times. The rearrangement links TRBV18 to TRBJ2-4; no definite D call. Per germline, CDR1 KGHSH and CDR2 LQKENI. The V gene lost 2 bases and the J gene lost 0 bases, with 5 bases spanning the gap. This CDR3 contains 14 residues. The CDR3 coding sequence is TGTGCCAGCTCACCAGCAGTAGCCAAAAACATTCAGTACTTC. Its protein is CASSPAVAKNIQYF.

The table lists this clonotype with a few counts. This sequence joins TRBV30 and TRBJ2-7; weak D call: TRBD2 (5 bases). The CDR3 extends over 11 amino acids. Trimming took 3 bases from V and 2 from J, leaving 5 bases between them. Germline V CDR1 and CDR2: GTSNPN, SVGIG (reference sequence). The CDR3 protein is CAWRLAYEQYF. As DNA, the CDR3 is TGTGCCTGGAGACTAGCCTACGAGCAGTACTTC.

This clonotype was recorded at least ten times. This chain connects TRBV30 to TRBJ1-2; 9 bases line up with TRBD1. Germline trimming cut 5 bases from V and 6 bases from J; bases unmatched to any gene: 4. This CDR3 region has 12 residues. CDR1 is GTSNPN and CDR2 is SVGIG in the germline V gene (reference sequence). The CDR3 DNA reads TGTGCCTGGGAACAGGGGGCTGATGGCTACACCTTC. This translates into CAWEQGADGYTF.